This T cell receptor (beta chain) was recovered during a study of T cell repertoires in cytomegalovirus infection. CDR1 is SNHLY and CDR2 is FYNNEI in the germline V gene. The CDR3 is 15 amino acids. The junction had 8 bases not matched to a gene; V was cut back by 7 bases and J by 5 bases. With respect to this clonotype: Its specificity is not known.

TCRdb used MiXCR to reprocess the reads, holding one entry per CDR3 protein. The table records 550,000 to 700,000 distinct CDR3 sequences, just under 40% of them present only once. Material: cultured PBMCs, obtained from culture after CMV antigen stimulation. This TCR was sampled from a human donor in good health (CMV status not recorded). Some clones in this sample may be carry-over from other donors' samples. V usage is TRBV2 and J usage is TRBJ2-2; the match to TRBD1 covers 9 bases. The CDR3 sequence is CASTLDRGETGELFF. As DNA, the CDR3 is TGTGCCAGCACGTTAGACAGGGGGGAAACCGGGGAGCTGTTTTTT.